This T cell receptor beta chain comes out of a study of PD-1 blockade in classical Hodgkin lymphoma. The study's findings and limits: Causes of the repertoire differences remain undefined, possibly disease activity or prior therapy. Individuals initiating nivolumab under 1 year after ASCT were excluded.

Only in-frame clones appear in the TCRdb table, and some are missing; sequencing was by immunoSEQ multiplex PCR. This table has some 84,000 clones, nearly 95% appearing once. About this clone itself: Antigen specificity is unknown.

All patients experienced relapse after autologous stem cell transplantation, and brentuximab vedotin exposure was variable. The CDR3 consists of 15 residues. Germline loops: CDR1 SGDLS, CDR2 YYNGEE. With 0 bases removed from V and 4 bases from J, the gap between germline ends came to 14 bases. This material consisted of peripheral blood mononuclear cells (PBMCs), taken before the second cycle of nivolumab. This receptor was taken from a human donor with classical Hodgkin lymphoma. The chain links TRBV9 to TRBJ2-7; the D is unclear. The CDR3 region is CASSVGGWSMYEQYF. CDR3 in DNA: TGTGCCAGCAGCGTAGGCGGATGGAGTATGTACGAGCAGTACTTC.